The T cell receptor beta chain described here comes from a study of blood T cells in healthy people across ages. A sample-barcoded 5' primer and a J-beta primer mix were used in a second PCR of roughly 7 to 12 cycles. TCRdb used MiXCR to reprocess the 5' RACE reads, holding one entry per CDR3 protein. The sample has about 730,000 distinct CDR3 sequences; roughly 41% are singletons. Comments on this clonotype: The target antigen is unknown.

Study-level points and caveats: Calculation of diversity from one million T cells yielded estimates considered to be underestimates. Expanded clonotype shifts may have been confounded, as the donors had an unknown CMV status.

Unmatched junction bases numbered 3, after V lost 1 base and J lost 0 bases. Germline-derived CDR1 and CDR2 are SGHVS and FNYEAQ. The CDR3 length is 16 residues. The donors, aged about 6 to 90, were healthy Caucasians from Russia. The sequenced material came from blood. This TCR derives from a woman in her fifties or sixties in good health. The chain is built from TRBV7-6 and TRBJ2-7; 10 bases are shared with TRBD2. The CDR3 loop reads CASSLGTSGLSYEQYF. CDR3 DNA: TGTGCCAGCAGCTTAGGGACTAGCGGACTCTCCTACGAGCAGTACTTC.